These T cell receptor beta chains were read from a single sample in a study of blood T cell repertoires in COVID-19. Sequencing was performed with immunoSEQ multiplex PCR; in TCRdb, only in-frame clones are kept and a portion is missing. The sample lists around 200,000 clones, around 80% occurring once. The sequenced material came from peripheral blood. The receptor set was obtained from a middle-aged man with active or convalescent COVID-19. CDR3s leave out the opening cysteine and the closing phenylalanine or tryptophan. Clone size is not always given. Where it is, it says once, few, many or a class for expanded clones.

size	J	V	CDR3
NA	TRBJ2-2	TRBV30	AWSVRGWSGELF
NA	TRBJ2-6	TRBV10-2	ASSGQAFSGANVLT
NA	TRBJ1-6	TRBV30	AWGYRGTSPLH
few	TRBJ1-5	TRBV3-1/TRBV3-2	ASKRGGTGANQPQH
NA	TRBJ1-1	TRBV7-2	ASSTPPTGVAF
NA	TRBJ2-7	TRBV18	ASSPPGTGSYEQY
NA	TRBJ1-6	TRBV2	ASSERGNSPLH
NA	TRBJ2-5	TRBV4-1	ASSQSGTGNRETQY
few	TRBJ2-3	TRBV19	ASMQGHSTDTQY
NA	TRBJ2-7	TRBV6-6	ASSQSTGTANYEQY
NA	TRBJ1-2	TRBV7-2	ASRDRQGYGYT
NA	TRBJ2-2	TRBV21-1	ALDRNTGELF
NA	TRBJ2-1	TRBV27	ASSTAGTGFVNEQF
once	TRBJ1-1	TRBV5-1	ASSSVPGNTEAF
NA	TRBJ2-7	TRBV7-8	ASSSNGYEQY
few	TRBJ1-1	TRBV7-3	ASSLTGQMNTEAF
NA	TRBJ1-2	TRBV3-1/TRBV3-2	ASSQGGGGYT
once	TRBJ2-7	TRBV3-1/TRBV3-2	ASSQSQGAYEQY
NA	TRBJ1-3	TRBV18	ASSPYRESGNTIY
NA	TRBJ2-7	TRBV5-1	ASSLRAVEGEQY
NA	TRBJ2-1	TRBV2	ASRGSGSSYNEQF
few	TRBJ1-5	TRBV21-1	ASSKQGASGNQPQH
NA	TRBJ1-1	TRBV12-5	ASGLQGSEAF
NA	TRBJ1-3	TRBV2	ASSVGVSGNTIY
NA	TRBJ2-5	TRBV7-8	ASSSQQGSLPETQY
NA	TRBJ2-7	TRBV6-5	ASTATSGRAREQY
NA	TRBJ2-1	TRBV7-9	ASSLMTVEEGEQF
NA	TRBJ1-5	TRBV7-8	ASSLFSGRGRYSNQPQH
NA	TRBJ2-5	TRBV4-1	ASSQTSGPQETQY
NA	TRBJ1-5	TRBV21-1	ASSKGPGTGGHQPQH
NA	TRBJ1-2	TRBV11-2	ASSLAGFYGYT
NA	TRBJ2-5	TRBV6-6	ASRDSHQETQY
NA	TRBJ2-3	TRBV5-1	ASSFSGVADTQY
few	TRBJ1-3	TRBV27	ASSSRQGRSSGNTIY
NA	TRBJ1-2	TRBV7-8	ASSSRTGGYGYT
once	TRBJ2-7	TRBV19	ASSIELVLAYEQY
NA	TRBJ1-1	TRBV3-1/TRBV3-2	ASSQKTGTPEAF
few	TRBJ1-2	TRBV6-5	ASSHTGSDYGYT
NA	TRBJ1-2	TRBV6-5	ASSYSGGGGTYGYT
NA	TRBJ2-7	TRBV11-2	ASSAYQSYEQY
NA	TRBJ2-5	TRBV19	ASSTGQGQETQY
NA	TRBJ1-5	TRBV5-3	ARSPYRDNQPQH
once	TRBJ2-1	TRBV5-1	ASRNRQVLYDEQF
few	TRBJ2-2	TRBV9	ASSVVRDRGGTGELF
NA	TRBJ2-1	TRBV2	ASMGLWREGSYNEQF
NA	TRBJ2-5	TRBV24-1	ATSDSGTGGETQY
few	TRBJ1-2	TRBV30	AWNRDFYGYT
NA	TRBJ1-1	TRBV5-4	ASSLARTGMNTEAF
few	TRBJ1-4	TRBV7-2	ASSQMGTAATNEKLF
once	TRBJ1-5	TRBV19	ASSLLYSNQPQH
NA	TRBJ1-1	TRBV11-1	ASSLLANTEAF
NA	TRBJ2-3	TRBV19	ASSIGRGIRTDTQY
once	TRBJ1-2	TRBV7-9	ASSPDRTYGYT